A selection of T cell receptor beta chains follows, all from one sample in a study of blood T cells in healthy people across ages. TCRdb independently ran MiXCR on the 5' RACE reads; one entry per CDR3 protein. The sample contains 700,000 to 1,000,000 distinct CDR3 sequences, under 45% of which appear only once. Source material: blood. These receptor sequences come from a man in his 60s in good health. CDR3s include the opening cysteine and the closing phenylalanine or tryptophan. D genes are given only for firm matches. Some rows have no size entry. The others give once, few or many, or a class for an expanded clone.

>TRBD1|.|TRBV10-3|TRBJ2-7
TGTGCCATCAGTGCCTCCGGGACAGGGTCCGGGGAGCAGTACTTC
CAISASGTGSGEQYF
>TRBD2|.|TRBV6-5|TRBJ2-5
TGTGCCAGCAGTCGGACTAGCGGTTTACAAGAGACCCAGTACTTC
CASSRTSGLQETQYF
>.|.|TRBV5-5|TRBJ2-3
TGTGCCAGCAGCTTGGAGGGGGTCGGGACGCAGTATTTT
CASSLEGVGTQYF
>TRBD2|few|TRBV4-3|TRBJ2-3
TGCGCCAGCAGCCACGGGGGGTTCACAGATACGCAGTATTTT
CASSHGGFTDTQYF
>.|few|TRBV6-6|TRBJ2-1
TGTGCCAGCAGCAACCTCTTCCACGGCAATGAGCAGTTCTTC
CASSNLFHGNEQFF
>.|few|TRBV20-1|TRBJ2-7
TGCAGTCTGGGTGGTCATTACGAGCAGTACTTC
CSLGGHYEQYF
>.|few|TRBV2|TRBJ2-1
TGTGCCAGCCAGATGATTAGTAGTAATGAGCAGTTCTTC
CASQMISSNEQFF
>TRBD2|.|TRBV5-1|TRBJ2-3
TGCGCCAGCAGAGCCCGGACTAGCTCACCCACAGATACGCAGTATTTT
CASRARTSSPTDTQYF
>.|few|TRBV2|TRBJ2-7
TGTGCCAGCAGGGAACAGGGATCTGGCTACGAGCAGTACTTC
CASREQGSGYEQYF
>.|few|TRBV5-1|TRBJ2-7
TGCGCCAGCAGAGCTGGGACGACCAACGAGCAGTACTTC
CASRAGTTNEQYF
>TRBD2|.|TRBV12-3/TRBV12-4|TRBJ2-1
TGTGCCAGCAGTTTAGAGTATAGGACAGGGGTAGCGGGGGGGGTTTCTGAGCAGTTCTTC
CASSLEYRTGVAGGVSEQFF
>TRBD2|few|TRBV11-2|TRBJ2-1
TGTGCCAGCAGCCCCTCCCGGACTAGCGGCAGGGGCAATGAGCAGTTCTTC
CASSPSRTSGRGNEQFF
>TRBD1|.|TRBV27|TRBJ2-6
TGTGCCAGCAGCCGCGACAGGGGGCTCTCTGGGGCCAACGTCCTGACTTTC
CASSRDRGLSGANVLTF
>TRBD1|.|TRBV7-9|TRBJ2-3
TGTGCCAGCAGCCCTCGGACAGGGATGGGTGCAGATACGCAGTATTTT
CASSPRTGMGADTQYF
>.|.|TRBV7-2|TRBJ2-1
TGTGCCAGCAGCTTAAAAGTCACGATTTACAATGAGCAGTTCTTC
CASSLKVTIYNEQFF
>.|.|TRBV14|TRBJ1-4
TGTGCCAGCAGCCAATTCCGGGGAAGTGGTGAAAAACTGTTTTTT
CASSQFRGSGEKLFF
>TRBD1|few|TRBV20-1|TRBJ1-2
TGCAGTGCTAGAGATGCGGACAGGGCCTATGGCTACACCTTC
CSARDADRAYGYTF
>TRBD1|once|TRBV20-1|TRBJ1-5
TGCAGTGCTAGAACAAGTGACAGGGAGGTTCAGCCCCAGCATTTT
CSARTSDREVQPQHF
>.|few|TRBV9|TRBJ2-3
TGTGCCAGCAGCGCCCTCCCTAGCACAGATACGCAGTATTTT
CASSALPSTDTQYF
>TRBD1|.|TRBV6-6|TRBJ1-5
TGTGCCAGCAGTTACTCACAGGGGGTCAATCAGCCCCAGCATTTT
CASSYSQGVNQPQHF
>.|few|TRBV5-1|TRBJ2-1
TGCGCCAGCAGCTTGGCCAATAGCGCCTACAATGAGCAGTTCTTC
CASSLANSAYNEQFF
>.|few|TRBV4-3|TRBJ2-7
TGCGCCAGCAGCCCTTATCCCTCCTACGAGCAGTACTTC
CASSPYPSYEQYF
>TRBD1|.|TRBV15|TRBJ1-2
TGTGCCACCAGCGACCATAGGGCAGGGGGCGACGGGTACTATGGCTACACCTTC
CATSDHRAGGDGYYGYTF
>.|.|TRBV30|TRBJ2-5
TGTGCCTGGAGTGGGGGGTACCAAGAGACCCAGTACTTC
CAWSGGYQETQYF
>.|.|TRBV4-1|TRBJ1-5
TGCGCCAGCAGCTCCACTTGGGGGGAGCAGCCCCAGCATTTT
CASSSTWGEQPQHF
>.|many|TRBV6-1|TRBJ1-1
TGTGCCAGCAGATACGAGCAAAGGACGAGCACTGAAGCTTTCTTT
CASRYEQRTSTEAFF